These 29 T cell receptor beta chains were sequenced from one sample in a study of blood T cell repertoires in COVID-19. Some clones are missing from TCRdb's copy, which holds only in-frame ones; the method was immunoSEQ multiplex PCR. The table lists over 200,000 clones, around 89% of them singletons. Sample: PBMCs or T cells enriched from blood (not recorded which). These receptors all come from a man aged 40-50 years who had recovered from COVID-19.

This chain joins TRBV6-5 and TRBJ2-1, with D perhaps matching TRBD1 (5 bases). Trimming removed 7 bases at V and 6 bases at J, with 16 bases between. CDR1 and CDR2 from the germline V gene are MNHEY and SVGAGI. The CDR3 sequence is 14 residues long. In DNA, the CDR3 is TGTGCCAGCAAGAAGGACATTCTTGGCAATGAGCAGTTCTTC. Translated, it gives CASKKDILGNEQFF.

This chain uses TRBV3-1 (or the pseudogene TRBV3-2) with TRBJ1-3; D is unclear. The germline V and J ends were trimmed by 5 bases and 2 bases, with 13 bases remaining between them. This CDR3 spans 15 amino acids. Germline V lookup: CDR1 LGHDT, CDR2 YNNKEL (reference sequence). The DNA for the CDR3 is TGTGCCAGCAGCGAAGGGCGGGTACCTGGAAACACCATATATTTT. Residues: CASSEGRVPGNTIYF.

This clone was detected only a few times. The chain links TRBV28 to TRBJ2-2, with TRBD2 identical over 10 bases. The CDR3 runs to 19 residues. V gave up 1 base and J gave up 7 bases; unmatched junction bases: 15. CDR1 and CDR2 (germline): MDHEN, SYDVKM. The CDR3 sequence is CASSLSHPSGRGRGGELFF. The CDR3 DNA reads as TGTGCCAGCAGTTTATCCCACCCTAGCGGGAGAGGGAGGGGCGGGGAGCTGTTTTTT. Full variable domain (missing parts from reference TRBV28 and TRBJ2-2): DVKVTQSSRYLVKRTGEKVFLECVQDMDHENMFWYRQDPGLGLRLIYFSYDVKMKEKGDIPEGYSVSREKKERFSLILESASTNQTSMYLCASSLSHPSGRGRGGELFFGEGSRLTVL.

The chain is built from TRBV9 and TRBJ1-1; the match to TRBD1 covers 10 bases. CDR1 SGDLS and CDR2 YYNGEE come from the germline V gene. The V and J ends lost 5 bases and 5 bases, in that order; junction bases with no gene match: 3. The CDR3 is 13 amino acids. This CDR3 is CASSGGQGTEAFF. CDR3 in DNA: TGTGCCAGCAGTGGGGGACAGGGGACTGAAGCTTTCTTT.

This chain joins TRBV13 and TRBJ1-1; 12 bases are shared with TRBD1. Germline loops: CDR1 PRHDT, CDR2 FYEKMQ (reference sequence). The CDR3 sequence is 16 residues long. J gave up 5 bases and V 1 base, and 5 bases lay outside the gene matches. CDR3 protein: CASSLEGQGAGTEAFF. The CDR3 DNA is TGTGCCAGCAGCTTAGAGGGACAGGGGGCCGGAACTGAAGCTTTCTTT.

CDR3: CASSYQQTGVNTEAFF. CDR3 bases: TGTGCCAGCAGTTACCAACAAACAGGGGTGAACACTGAAGCTTTCTTT. The J gene is TRBJ1-1, the V gene TRBV6-6; 7 bases map to TRBD1. There are 16 residues in the CDR3. Germline trimming cut 2 bases from V and 0 bases from J; bases unmatched to any gene: 6. Per the germline V gene, CDR1 is MNHNY and CDR2 is SVGAGI (reference sequence).

This clone came up once. The V gene is TRBV30, the J gene TRBJ1-5; 7 bases align to TRBD1. This CDR3 is 14 amino acids long. Germline V gene data show CDR1 as GTSNPN and CDR2 as SVGIG (reference sequence). The V and J ends lost 1 base and 3 bases, in that order; junction bases with no gene match: 3. The CDR3 reads CAWSGGQVNQPQHF. The DNA of the CDR3 is TGTGCCTGGAGTGGAGGACAGGTCAATCAGCCCCAGCATTTT.

V gene TRBV5-1 combines with J gene TRBJ1-1, with 11 bases aligning to TRBD1. Germline V gene lookup returns CDR1 SGHRS and CDR2 YFSETQ. The CDR3 is 18 amino acids. The ends lost 1 base at V and 5 bases at J; junction bases unmatched: 13. The CDR3 DNA reads as TGCGCCAGCAGCTTGCGACCGGGGACAGGGGGAGTTTTAACTGAAGCTTTCTTT. Amino acids: CASSLRPGTGGVLTEAFF.

The CDR3 coding sequence is TGTGCCAGTAGTATACAAACAGCGGCTAGCACAGATACGCAGTATTTT. Protein sequence: CASSIQTAASTDTQYF. The J gene is TRBJ2-3, the V gene TRBV19, with TRBD2 as a possible D gene (5 bases). CDR1 and CDR2 (germline): LNHDA, SQIVND (reference sequence). CDR3 length: 16 amino acids. Trimming removed 2 bases from V and 0 bases from J, with 12 bases in between.

J is TRBJ2-6 and V is TRBV19, with a possible D match to TRBD2 (6 bases). This CDR3 spans 15 amino acids. Germline V gene data show CDR1 as LNHDA and CDR2 as SQIVND (reference sequence). Deletions cut 7 bases from V and 0 bases from J, with 10 bases between. The CDR3 nucleotides read TGTGCCAGTACGGGGGTTCGCTCTGGGGCCAACGTCCTGACTTTC. It yields the protein CASTGVRSGANVLTF.

This chain joins TRBV5-1 and TRBJ1-1, with D possibly TRBD1 on 5 matching bases. The CDR3 runs 15 residues. The V gene lost 0 bases and the J gene lost 5 bases, with 14 bases spanning the gap. The V gene's germline CDR1 is SGHRS and CDR2 YFSETQ. As DNA, the CDR3 is TGCGCCAGCAGCTTGGGGGGCAGGGCTCGGACTGAAGCTTTCTTT. Its translation is CASSLGGRARTEAFF.

The rearrangement links TRBV4-1 to TRBJ2-3, with D hard to call. CDR3 length equals 14 residues. Germline values: CDR1 MGHRA, CDR2 YSYEKL. Trimming removed 1 base from V and 0 bases from J, with 5 bases in between. The chain's CDR3 is CASSQGQSTDTQYF. CDR3 sequence (DNA): TGCGCCAGCAGCCAAGGACAAAGCACAGATACGCAGTATTTT.

The CDR3 nucleotides read TGTGCCAGCAGCTTGGGGTCGACTAGCTGGCAGTACTTC. It specifies CASSLGSTSWQYF. The chain couples TRBV5-6 to TRBJ2-7; 7 bases are a match to TRBD2. Germline CDR1 reads SGHDT; CDR2 reads YYEEEE. The CDR3 length is 13 residues. With 0 bases clipped from V and 9 bases from J, the junction kept 6 bases outside the gene matches.

The chain couples TRBV27 to TRBJ1-3; tentatively, D is TRBD1 (5 bases). V lost 3 bases and J 4 bases, leaving 16 bases between the germline ends. CDR1 is MNHEY, CDR2 SMNVEV, per germline (reference sequence). The CDR3 is 16 residues long. CDR3 sequence: CASSLAGPYSGNTIYF. The DNA of the CDR3 is TGTGCCAGCAGTTTGGCAGGGCCTTATTCAGGAAACACCATATATTTT.

This sequence joins TRBV10-3 and TRBJ1-4; 11 bases align to TRBD1. With 5 bases clipped from V and 6 bases from J, the junction kept 2 bases outside the gene matches. From germline, CDR1 is ENHRY and CDR2 SYGVKD. The CDR3 extends over 14 amino acids. This CDR3 is CAISPGQGDEKLFF. As DNA, the CDR3 is TGTGCCATCAGTCCGGGACAGGGGGATGAAAAACTGTTTTTT.

The chain couples TRBV28 to TRBJ2-7; 9 bases line up with TRBD2. Looked up from germline, CDR1 is MDHEN and CDR2 is SYDVKM. V lost 3 bases, J lost 2 bases, and 5 bases stayed unmatched. CDR3 length: 15 amino acids. CDR3 sequence: CASSFSLAGPYEQYF. The CDR3 DNA reads TGTGCCAGCAGTTTTTCCCTAGCGGGACCCTACGAGCAGTACTTC.

V is TRBV4-3 and J is TRBJ1-2; tentatively, D is TRBD1 (5 bases). The CDR3 covers 12 residues. Germline CDR1 LGHNA, CDR2 YSLEER. V lost 6 bases and J lost 6, with 11 bases in between. This CDR3 reads CASRGLFDGYTF. The CDR3, as DNA: TGCGCCAGCAGGGGACTTTTCGATGGCTACACCTTC.

The CDR3 reads CSVIFGLAGGRETQYF. CDR3 in DNA: TGCAGCGTTATATTTGGACTAGCGGGGGGGCGGGAGACCCAGTACTTC. The rearrangement links TRBV29-1 to TRBJ2-5; 15 bases agree with TRBD2. The trim removed 5 bases at V and 5 bases at J, leaving 9 bases unmatched. This CDR3 contains 16 residues. The germline V gene encodes CDR1 SQVTM and CDR2 ANQGSEA.

This chain links TRBV7-3 with TRBJ1-2; tentative D call: TRBD1 (5 bases). This CDR3 is built from 14 residues. Germline assignment: CDR1 SGHTA and CDR2 FQGTGA. V was trimmed by 5 bases and J by 1 base, leaving 11 bases between them. Here the CDR3 reads CASSALGGNYGYTF. For the CDR3, the DNA is TGTGCCAGCAGCGCCCTGGGGGGTAACTATGGCTACACCTTC.

V is TRBV7-3 and J is TRBJ2-3; D is possibly TRBD1 (6 bases). CDR3 length equals 15 residues. Trimming cost V 6 bases and J 0 bases, with 13 bases left between them. The V gene's germline CDR1 is SGHTA and CDR2 FQGTGA. CDR3 protein: CASSTGSSSTDTQYF. The DNA for the CDR3 is TGTGCCAGCAGTACAGGGAGCTCTAGCACAGATACGCAGTATTTT.

The J gene is TRBJ1-1, the V gene TRBV25-1; TRBD1 matches 8 bases. This CDR3 has 16 amino acids. The germline V gene has CDR1 MGHDK and CDR2 SYGVNS. Trimming removed 9 bases from V and 0 bases from J; junction bases left unmatched: 12. CDR3 coding DNA: TGTGCCAGAGACGCGGACAGGGCGGACTTGAACACTGAAGCTTTCTTT. This gives the protein CARDADRADLNTEAFF.

CDR3 amino acids: CASSVVDKVGLAGVEQYF. The CDR3 DNA reads TGTGCCAGCAGCGTAGTCGACAAGGTGGGACTAGCGGGAGTCGAGCAGTACTTC. J is TRBJ2-7 and V is TRBV9; TRBD2 agrees at 14 bases. Germline V gives CDR1 SGDLS, CDR2 YYNGEE. The CDR3 totals 18 residues. Trimming removed 0 bases from V and 6 bases from J; junction bases left unmatched: 11.

This chain joins TRBV7-6 and TRBJ2-3; D uncertain. Germline lookup yields CDR1 SGHVS and CDR2 FNYEAQ. The CDR3 is 14 residues long. V lost 3 bases, J lost 5 bases, and 12 bases lay in between. The CDR3 DNA reads as TGTGCCAGCAGCTTGGCTAGAGAAAGAGATACGCAGTATTTT. As protein: CASSLARERDTQYF.

The rearrangement uses TRBV11-2 and TRBJ2-7; 7 nucleotides align to TRBD1. Germline lookup yields CDR1 SGHAT and CDR2 FQNNGV. The CDR3 has 15 residues. V shed 5 bases, J shed 2 bases, and the junction held 9 bases outside the gene matches. CDR3 nucleotide sequence: TGTGCCAGCAGCCCACCTGGGACAGCCCCCTACGAGCAGTACTTC. It translates to CASSPPGTAPYEQYF.

J is TRBJ1-2 and V is TRBV28; no firm D call. CDR3 size: 13 residues. Trimming left V 7 bases short and J 7 bases short, with 16 bases between. The germline V gene has CDR1 MDHEN and CDR2 SYDVKM. CDR3 sequence reads: CASTPGGFSGYTF. The CDR3 DNA follows: TGTGCCAGCACCCCGGGAGGTTTCAGTGGCTACACCTTC.

This chain links TRBV27 with TRBJ2-1, with D tentatively TRBD2 (5 bases). Germline V gene sequence: CDR1 MNHEY, CDR2 SMNVEV (reference sequence). Trimming cost V 7 bases and J 4 bases, with 14 bases left between them. The CDR3 contains 14 residues. CDR3 DNA sequence: TGTGCCAGCAAATGGGCTAGCCCTTACAATGAGCAGTTCTTC. Amino acids: CASKWASPYNEQFF.

V gene TRBV11-2 combines with J gene TRBJ1-6; perhaps TRBD1 as D (5 bases). With 1 base removed from V and 7 bases from J, the gap between germline ends came to 14 bases. There are 16 residues in the CDR3. Germline V gene sequence: CDR1 SGHAT, CDR2 FQNNGV. The CDR3 coding sequence is TGTGCCAGCAGCTTAGTAGGACATGAGACAAATTCACCCCTCCACTTT. Amino acids: CASSLVGHETNSPLHF.

The chain carries TRBV7-2 and TRBJ2-3; maybe TRBD1 (5 bases). The germline V gene has CDR1 SGHTA and CDR2 FQGNSA. The CDR3 has 14 amino acids. V shed 2 bases and J shed 5 bases, with 11 bases lying between them. In nucleotides, the CDR3 is TGTGCCAGCAGCTTATGGGTCCAGGGAGATACGCAGTATTTT. The encoded protein is CASSLWVQGDTQYF.

The table lists this clone with many counts. The chain carries TRBV5-4 and TRBJ2-1; the match to TRBD2 covers 11 bases. V lost 4 bases and J lost 6; bases outside the gene matches: 6. The CDR3 is 15 residues long. The V gene's germline CDR1 is SGHNT and CDR2 YYREEE (reference sequence). The CDR3, as DNA: TGTGCCAGCAGCGCGGGACTAGCGGAACTCAATGAGCAGTTCTTC. Translation gives CASSAGLAELNEQFF.